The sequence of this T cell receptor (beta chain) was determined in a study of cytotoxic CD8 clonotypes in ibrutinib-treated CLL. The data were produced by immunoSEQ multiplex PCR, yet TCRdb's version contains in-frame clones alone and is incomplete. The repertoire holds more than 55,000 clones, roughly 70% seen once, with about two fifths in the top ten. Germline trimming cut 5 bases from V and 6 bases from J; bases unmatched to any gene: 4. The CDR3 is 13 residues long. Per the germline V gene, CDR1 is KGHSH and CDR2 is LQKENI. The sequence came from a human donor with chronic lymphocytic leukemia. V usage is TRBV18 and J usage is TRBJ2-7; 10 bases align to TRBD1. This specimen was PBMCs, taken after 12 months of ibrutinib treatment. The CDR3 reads CASSSDRGGEQYF. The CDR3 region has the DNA TGTGCCAGCTCATCGGACAGGGGGGGCGAGCAGTACTTC.